This TCR beta chain was documented in a study of blood T cells in healthy people across ages. Through a sample-barcoded 5' primer and a J-beta primer mix, a second PCR was run for about 6 to 12 cycles. MiXCR, applied by TCRdb to the 5' RACE reads, yields one record per CDR3 protein. The repertoire includes 550,000 to 750,000 distinct CDR3 sequences, 20% to 25% of them detected once, and 3.5% to 4% sits in the top ten. CDR1 and CDR2 from the germline V gene are SGHRS and YFSETQ. The CDR3 runs to 16 residues. Deletions cut 0 bases from V and 1 base from J, with 11 bases between. This clonotype was picked up a small number of times.

The V and J genes are TRBV5-1 and TRBJ2-1, with D perhaps matching TRBD2 (5 bases). This clonotype was sampled from a man between 70 and 80 years old in good health. Sequencing input: blood. This CDR3 reads CASSLVAGQSYNEQFF. Here the CDR3 DNA reads TGCGCCAGCAGCTTGGTTGCGGGTCAATCCTACAATGAGCAGTTCTTC. The full variable domain, with the rest looked up from reference TRBV5-1 and TRBJ2-1, is KAGVTQTPRYLIKTRGQQVTLSCSPISGHRSVSWYQQTPGQGLQFLFEYFSETQRNKGNFPGRFSGRQFSNSRSEMNVSTLELGDSALYLCASSLVAGQSYNEQFFGPGTRLTVL.